Presented here are 17 T cell receptor beta chains from one specimen sequenced in a study of cytomegalovirus exposure and HLA in healthy donors. The PCR had 60 Vbeta and 13 Jbeta primers. Clones were read by immunoSEQ multiplex PCR, and TCRdb kept only the in-frame ones, dropping some. The data show roughly 190,000 clones, less than 85% seen once. Input material: PBMCs. These receptors all come from a man aged 30 to 39 in good health and CMV-seropositive.

V gene TRBV5-1 combines with J gene TRBJ2-3, with 14 bases fitting TRBD2. V lost 4 bases to trimming and J lost 3 bases; unmatched junction nucleotides: 10. The CDR3 sequence is 18 residues long. Germline V gene sequence: CDR1 SGHRS, CDR2 YFSETQ. The CDR3 bases are TGCGCCAGCAGCCAGACTAGCGGGGGGGCGGTGAGAACAGATACGCAGTATTTT. Protein product: CASSQTSGGAVRTDTQYF.

This chain uses TRBV28 with TRBJ2-7; D might be TRBD1 (5 bases). In germline, CDR1 is MDHEN, CDR2 SYDVKM. V shed 6 bases and J shed 2 bases, with 11 bases lying between them. This CDR3 spans 13 amino acids. The CDR3 DNA reads TGTGCCAGCAGATCAGGACATACCTACGAGCAGTACTTC. Translating gives CASRSGHTYEQYF. Together with reference TRBV28 and TRBJ2-7, the CDR3 gives the full variable domain: DVKVTQSSRYLVKRTGEKVFLECVQDMDHENMFWYRQDPGLGLRLIYFSYDVKMKEKGDIPEGYSVSREKKERFSLILESASTNQTSMYLCASRSGHTYEQYFGPGTRLTVT.

This clone was counted a single time. V and J are TRBV19 and TRBJ1-5; no reliable D call. Germline CDR1 LNHDA, CDR2 SQIVND (reference sequence). V was shortened by 2 bases and J by 3 bases, with 11 bases between the two germline ends. There are 15 residues in the CDR3. Written as DNA, the CDR3 is TGTGCCAGTAGTATATGGGGAGAGCCCAATCAGCCCCAGCATTTT. Its protein is CASSIWGEPNQPQHF.

This clone was recorded a few times. V and J are TRBV11-2 and TRBJ2-7, with D unresolved. Germline V gene lookup returns CDR1 SGHAT and CDR2 FQNNGV. The V and J ends lost 1 base and 0 bases respectively, with 7 bases between them. The CDR3 consists of 14 residues. The CDR3 loop is CASSLGLDSYEQYF. Here the CDR3 DNA reads TGTGCCAGCAGCTTAGGTCTAGACTCCTACGAGCAGTACTTC.

CDR3 coding DNA: TGTGCCAGCAGCCTCCGGGGACAGGGGGCTCCAGATACGCAGTATTTT. It translates to CASSLRGQGAPDTQYF. The rearrangement uses TRBV7-6 and TRBJ2-3; 12 bases map to TRBD1. There are 16 residues in the CDR3. With 5 bases clipped from V and 4 bases from J, the junction kept 7 bases outside the gene matches. CDR1 is SGHVS, CDR2 FNYEAQ, per germline.

This chain joins TRBV7-9 and TRBJ2-3; tentatively, D is TRBD2 (5 bases). The CDR3 is 15 residues long. The germline V and J ends were trimmed by 4 bases and 4 bases, with 15 bases remaining between them. Germline V gene data show CDR1 as SEHNR and CDR2 as FQNEAQ (reference sequence). The CDR3 loop reads CASSSPVASPDTQYF. The CDR3 DNA is TGTGCCAGCAGCTCGCCAGTAGCGTCTCCAGATACGCAGTATTTT.

The chain is built from TRBV4-3 and TRBJ1-5; no definite D call. Per germline, CDR1 LGHNA and CDR2 YSLEER. The CDR3 consists of 15 residues. V was shortened by 0 bases and J by 5 bases, with 11 bases between the two germline ends. CDR3 in DNA: TGCGCCAGCAGCCAAGATGCGGCCAGTCATCAGCCCCAGCATTTT. The encoded protein is CASSQDAASHQPQHF.

The V call is TRBV27, the J call TRBJ2-7; 12 bases are a match to TRBD2. The CDR3 has 19 amino acids. Germline CDR1 and CDR2: MNHEY and SMNVEV (reference sequence). Losses at the gene ends were 4 bases for V and 0 bases for J; bases not matched to a gene: 13. The DNA for the CDR3 is TGTGCCAGCAGTTCTAGACAGGGTTGGACTAGCGGGACCTCCTACGAGCAGTACTTC. Protein: CASSSRQGWTSGTSYEQYF.

The rearrangement links TRBV30 to TRBJ1-5; TRBD1 is a possible D gene (5 bases). V gave up 3 bases and J gave up 6 bases, with 12 bases separating them. Germline V gene data show CDR1 as GTSNPN and CDR2 as SVGIG (reference sequence). The CDR3 is 13 amino acids. CDR3 in amino acids: CAWSGQGGQPQHF. In DNA, the CDR3 is TGTGCCTGGAGCGGGCAGGGCGGTCAGCCCCAGCATTTT.

This sequence joins TRBV4-1 and TRBJ2-3; TRBD1 might be the D (7 bases). The CDR3 runs to 17 residues. The V gene lost 2 bases and the J gene lost 4 bases, with 19 bases spanning the gap. Looked up from germline, CDR1 is MGHRA and CDR2 is YSYEKL. CDR3 sequence reads: CASSQFPGGQGADTQYF. The CDR3 coding sequence is TGCGCCAGCAGCCAATTCCCAGGGGGGCAGGGCGCAGATACGCAGTATTTT.

The V call is TRBV4-2, the J call TRBJ1-4, with D maybe TRBD1 (5 bases). The V gene's germline CDR1 is LGHNA and CDR2 YNFKEQ. Deletions cut 3 bases from V and 7 bases from J, with 9 bases between. The CDR3 loop spans 13 amino acids. CDR3 amino acids: CASSQGEGEKLFF. In DNA form, the CDR3 reads TGTGCCAGCAGCCAGGGGGAGGGTGAAAAACTGTTTTTT.

The gene calls are TRBV23-1 and TRBJ2-7; 7 bases agree with TRBD1. TRBV23-1 is known as an ORF, though its function is uncertain. Trimming at V came to 4 bases and at J to 3 bases, leaving 24 bases not matched to a gene. The CDR3 contains 20 residues. The CDR3 region has the DNA TGCGCCAGCAGTCTTTCTCACCCCGCTTACGACAGGGCCCTTGGCTACGAGCAGTACTTC. Translating it yields CASSLSHPAYDRALGYEQYF.

This chain connects TRBV7-9 to TRBJ2-3, with 8 nucleotides matching TRBD2. V lost 2 bases, J lost 3 bases, and 7 bases stayed unmatched. Germline CDR1 is SEHNR and CDR2 is FQNEAQ (reference sequence). This CDR3 comprises 16 residues. CDR3 protein: CASSLQWASGTDTQYF. In DNA, the CDR3 is TGTGCCAGCAGCTTACAGTGGGCTAGCGGGACAGATACGCAGTATTTT.

The chain employs TRBV19 and TRBJ1-2; D perhaps matches TRBD1 (5 bases). Germline CDR1 reads LNHDA; CDR2 reads SQIVND (reference sequence). V was cut by 6 bases and J by 8 bases, with 25 bases left in between. The CDR3 runs 16 residues. CDR3 in DNA: TGTGCCAGTAGCATATCCTCCGGGACTTTAATTAGGGGCTACACCTTC. Protein: CASSISSGTLIRGYTF.

J is TRBJ2-2 and V is TRBV11-1, with 9 bases that match TRBD1. Germline CDR1 SGHAT, CDR2 FQDESV (reference sequence). Germline trimming cut 1 base from V and 4 bases from J; bases unmatched to any gene: 4. This CDR3 is built from 16 residues. The CDR3 DNA is TGTGCCAGCAGCTTAGGGGGGGGACAGGGCACCGGGGAGCTGTTTTTT. Translation: CASSLGGGQGTGELFF.

A few counts support this clone. For the CDR3, the DNA is TGTGCCAGCAGCGCAACTAGCCGTGGGACTAACACCGGGGAGCTGTTTTTT. It specifies CASSATSRGTNTGELFF. This chain uses TRBV9 with TRBJ2-2; D possibly corresponds to TRBD2 (6 bases). V gave up 3 bases and J gave up 2 bases, with 17 bases separating them. Germline CDR1 is SGDLS and CDR2 is YYNGEE. The CDR3 has 17 amino acids.

This chain joins TRBV19 and TRBJ1-5, with 8 bases identical to TRBD1. Trimming took 2 bases from V and 1 from J; bases not matched to a gene: 7. CDR3 length equals 17 residues. CDR1 is LNHDA, CDR2 SQIVND, per germline (reference sequence). The CDR3 loop reads CASSIWQGAESNQPQHF. The CDR3 DNA reads as TGTGCCAGTAGTATATGGCAGGGGGCGGAAAGCAATCAGCCCCAGCATTTT.